The source of this T cell receptor (beta chain) is a study of T cell responses to AZD1222 COVID-19 vaccine. Study at large: Analyses pooled second doses at about 4 or about 12 weeks. Study-wide points: The sample set comprised mostly white British donors with more females, and clonal diversity was possibly underestimated. Seropositive status at baseline applied to only five to seven AZD1222 recipients. Recipients of two AZD1222 doses showed rising Spike-specific TCR breadth and depth.

V lost 5 bases, J lost 6 bases, and 5 bases lay in between. Per the germline V gene, CDR1 is SGHTA and CDR2 is FQGTGA. The CDR3 covers 11 residues. This clone showed up just once. Its antigen is as yet unknown. Assay: immunoSEQ multiplex PCR; the TCRdb copy retains only in-frame clones and omits some. This table has 85,000 to 120,000 clones, about 90% appearing once. The clonotype originates from an adult in good health. This specimen was peripheral blood, taken on day 0 of AZD1222 vaccination. The chain couples TRBV7-3 to TRBJ2-1, with D hard to call. In nucleotides, the CDR3 is TGTGCCAGCAGCCAAACCAATGAGCAGTTCTTC. Its translation: CASSQTNEQFF.